The 12 T cell receptor beta chains in this list originate from one sample, sequenced in a study of blood T cells in healthy people across ages. Primers used in a second PCR of roughly 7 to 11 cycles were a sample-barcoded 5' primer and a J-beta primer mix. TCRdb reanalysed the 5' RACE reads using MiXCR and keeps one entry per CDR3 protein. The sample holds 1,100,000 or so distinct CDR3 sequences, 40% to 45% seen once. The source material was blood. These receptors all come from a woman between 55 and 75 years old in good health.

Turning to this clonotype: The junction does not match germline at one end; this may be a read error. V is TRBV7-3 and J is TRBJ2-6; possibly TRBD1 for D (5 bases). The CDR3 sequence is 18 residues long. Germline V gives CDR1 SGHTA, CDR2 FQGTGA. CDR3: CASSLSSGREAGADVLTF. CDR3 nucleotides: TGTGCCAGCAGCTTAAGTTCGGGCAGGGAAGCTGGGGCCGACGTCCTGACTTTC.

The chain recombines TRBV2 with TRBJ2-2; TRBD1 is a possible D gene (5 bases). Trimming cost V 8 bases and J 3 bases, with 10 bases left between them. In germline, CDR1 is SNHLY, CDR2 FYNNEI. The CDR3 length is 13 residues. DNA for the CDR3: TGTGCCAGCTCTAAGGGGCACACCGGGGAGCTGTTTTTT. Protein: CASSKGHTGELFF. The full variable domain, completed using reference TRBV2 and TRBJ2-2, is EPEVTQTPSHQVTQMGQEVILRCVPISNHLYFYWYRQILGQKVEFLVSFYNNEISEKSEIFDDQFSVERPDGSNFTLKIRSTKLEDSAMYFCASSKGHTGELFFGEGSRLTVL.

Ten or more counts support this clonotype. The V and J genes are TRBV9 and TRBJ2-5; possible D gene TRBD1, 6 bases. The CDR3 loop spans 13 amino acids. The V gene lost 3 bases and the J gene lost 2 bases, with 8 bases spanning the gap. CDR1 and CDR2 (germline): SGDLS, YYNGEE. CDR3 region: CASSAGTQETQYF. The CDR3 nucleotides read TGTGCCAGCAGCGCCGGGACACAAGAGACCCAGTACTTC. Together with reference TRBV9 and TRBJ2-5, the CDR3 gives the full variable domain: DSGVTQTPKHLITATGQRVTLRCSPRSGDLSVYWYQQSLDQGLQFLIQYYNGEERAKGNILERFSAQQFPDLHSELNLSSLELGDSALYFCASSAGTQETQYFGPGTRLLVL.

This clonotype was seen a handful of times. V is TRBV6-1 and J is TRBJ2-4; 10 bases are a match to TRBD2. CDR1 and CDR2 from the germline V gene are MNHNS and SASEGT. The CDR3 loop spans 14 amino acids. V shed 4 bases and J 7 bases; nucleotides not matched to a gene: 4. The CDR3 DNA is TGTGCCAGCAGTGGGAGCGGGAGGGGGAACATTCAGTACTTC. It translates to CASSGSGRGNIQYF.

This clonotype was recorded only once. The chain uses TRBV20-1 and TRBJ2-3, with 8 bases matching TRBD1. The germline V gene encodes CDR1 DFQATT and CDR2 SNEGSKA (reference sequence). The CDR3 has 14 amino acids. Germline trimming cut 6 bases from V and 4 bases from J; bases unmatched to any gene: 9. The CDR3 nucleotides read TGCAGTGCCTCCTTACAGGGGGAGGCAGATACGCAGTATTTT. Protein product: CSASLQGEADTQYF.

The chain uses TRBV5-1 and TRBJ1-4; possible D gene TRBD1, 6 bases. Trimming removed 5 bases from V and 0 bases from J, with 8 bases in between. The CDR3 contains 14 residues. The germline CDR1 and CDR2 sequences are SGHRS and YFSETQ. The CDR3 region is CASREGATNEKLFF. The CDR3 DNA sequence: TGCGCCAGCAGGGAGGGGGCAACTAATGAAAAACTGTTTTTT.

At least ten counts were recorded for this clonotype. The genes are TRBV29-1 and TRBJ2-7; either TRBD1 or TRBD2 may supply D (6 bases each). The V gene's germline CDR1 is SQVTM and CDR2 ANQGSEA. This CDR3 is 15 amino acids long. Trimming stripped 5 bases from V and 2 bases from J, with 19 bases between. CDR3 loop: CSVLKLGGRAYEQYF. CDR3 DNA: TGCAGCGTTCTCAAACTAGGGGGGAGAGCCTACGAGCAGTACTTC.

The rearrangement joins TRBV15 to TRBJ2-7, with 7 bases matching TRBD1. Germline-derived CDR1 and CDR2 are LNHNV and YYDKDF (reference sequence). The ends lost 3 bases at V and 0 bases at J; junction bases unmatched: 5. This CDR3 has 15 residues. In DNA form, the CDR3 reads TGTGCCACCAGCAGCGCCCGGGACAGCTCCTACGAGCAGTACTTC. Encoded protein: CATSSARDSSYEQYF.

This clonotype was seen once. The V call is TRBV7-2, the J call TRBJ1-5; 7 nucleotides line up with TRBD1. This CDR3 is built from 15 residues. Germline V gene sequence: CDR1 SGHTA, CDR2 FQGNSA. V was clipped by 4 bases and J by 0 bases; unmatched bases: 3. For the CDR3, the DNA is TGTGCCAGCAGCTCACAGGGGTATAGCAATCAGCCCCAGCATTTT. Translated: CASSSQGYSNQPQHF.

This clonotype showed up just once. V is TRBV11-2 and J is TRBJ2-1; D possibly corresponds to TRBD1 (6 bases). Looked up from germline, CDR1 is SGHAT and CDR2 is FQNNGV. CDR3 length: 16 amino acids. V lost 4 bases and J 4 bases, leaving 17 bases between the germline ends. CDR3 nucleotides: TGTGCCAGCAGCTCAGGGAAGGGGGTTCAATACAATGAGCAGTTCTTC. It is translated as CASSSGKGVQYNEQFF.

The chain links TRBV7-6 to TRBJ2-2; D is uncertain. The germline V and J ends were trimmed by 1 base and 3 bases, with 9 bases remaining between them. The V gene's germline CDR1 is SGHVS and CDR2 FNYEAQ. The length of the CDR3 is 15 residues. CDR3 protein: CASSLGSTDTGELFF. The CDR3 DNA reads TGTGCCAGCAGCTTAGGCAGCACCGACACCGGGGAGCTGTTTTTT.

The rearrangement joins TRBV2 to TRBJ2-1; 7 positions agree with TRBD1. The CDR3 length is 14 residues. Germline CDR1 reads SNHLY; CDR2 reads FYNNEI. The trim removed 6 bases at V and 9 bases at J, leaving 11 bases unmatched. CDR3 DNA sequence: TGTGCCAGCAGCCCTCGGACAGGTAGGGGTGAGCAGTTCTTC. It translates to CASSPRTGRGEQFF.